One sample yielded the 2 T cell receptor beta chains listed below, sequenced in a study of blood T cell repertoires in COVID-19. Measured with immunoSEQ multiplex PCR; TCRdb has only the in-frame clones, and not every one. The table includes about 100,000 clones, 80% detected once. The sequenced material came from peripheral blood. The receptors come from a man between 70 and 80 years old with active or convalescent COVID-19.

This clone was recorded once. This sequence joins TRBV11-2 and TRBJ2-7; TRBD2 is a possible D gene (6 bases). V gave up 0 bases and J gave up 7 bases, with 13 bases separating them. The germline gives CDR1 SGHAT, CDR2 FQNNGV. This CDR3 has 14 amino acids. The CDR3 DNA reads TGTGCCAGCAGCTTAGAGGGGGGAACGGGTGAGCAGTACTTC. It codes for CASSLEGGTGEQYF.

This clone was detected a few times. This chain uses TRBV19 with TRBJ2-7, with D perhaps matching TRBD2 (6 bases). CDR1 and CDR2 (germline): LNHDA, SQIVND (reference sequence). The CDR3 totals 14 residues. V lost 5 bases and J 5 bases, leaving 16 bases between the germline ends. The CDR3 is CASSPRGGNNEQYF. CDR3 sequence (DNA): TGTGCCAGTAGTCCTCGAGGAGGGAACAACGAGCAGTACTTC.